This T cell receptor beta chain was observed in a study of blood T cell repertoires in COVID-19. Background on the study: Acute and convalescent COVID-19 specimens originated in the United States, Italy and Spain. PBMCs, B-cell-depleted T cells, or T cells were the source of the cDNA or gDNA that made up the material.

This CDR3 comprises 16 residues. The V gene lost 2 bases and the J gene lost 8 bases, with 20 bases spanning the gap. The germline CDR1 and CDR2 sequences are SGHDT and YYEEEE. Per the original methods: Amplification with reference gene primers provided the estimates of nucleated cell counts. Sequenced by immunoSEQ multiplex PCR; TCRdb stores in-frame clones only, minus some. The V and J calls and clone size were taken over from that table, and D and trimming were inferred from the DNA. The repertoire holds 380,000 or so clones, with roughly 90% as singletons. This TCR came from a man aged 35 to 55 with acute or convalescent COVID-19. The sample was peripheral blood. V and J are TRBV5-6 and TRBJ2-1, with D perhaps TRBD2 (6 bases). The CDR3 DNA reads TGTGCCAGCAGCTTCACTAGCTCTGGGTCCGGGCATGAGCAGTTCTTC. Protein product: CASSFTSSGSGHEQFF.